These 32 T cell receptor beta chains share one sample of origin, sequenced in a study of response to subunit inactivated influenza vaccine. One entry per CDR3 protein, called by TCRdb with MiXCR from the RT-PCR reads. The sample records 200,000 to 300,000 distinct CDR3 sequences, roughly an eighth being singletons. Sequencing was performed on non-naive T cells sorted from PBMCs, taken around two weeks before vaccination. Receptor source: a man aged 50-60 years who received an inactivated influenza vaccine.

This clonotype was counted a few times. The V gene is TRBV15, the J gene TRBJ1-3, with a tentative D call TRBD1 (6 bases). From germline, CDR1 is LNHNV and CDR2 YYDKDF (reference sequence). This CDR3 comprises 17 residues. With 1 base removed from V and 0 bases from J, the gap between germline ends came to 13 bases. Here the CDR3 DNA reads TGTGCCACCAGCAGAGCTTGGGGGGCAAGCTCTGGAAACACCATATATTTT. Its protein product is CATSRAWGASSGNTIYF.

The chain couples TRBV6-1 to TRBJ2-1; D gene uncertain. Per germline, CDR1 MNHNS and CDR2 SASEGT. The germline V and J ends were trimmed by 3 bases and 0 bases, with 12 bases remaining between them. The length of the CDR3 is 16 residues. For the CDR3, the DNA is TGTGCCAGCAGTGACCACCGTAGTTACTCCTACAATGAGCAGTTCTTC. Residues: CASSDHRSYSYNEQFF.

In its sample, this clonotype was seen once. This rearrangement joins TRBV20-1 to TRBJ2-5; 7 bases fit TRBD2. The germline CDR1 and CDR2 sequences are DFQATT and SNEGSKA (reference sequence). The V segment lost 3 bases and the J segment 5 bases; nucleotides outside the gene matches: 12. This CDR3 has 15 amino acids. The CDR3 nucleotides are TGCAGTGCTAGCCGGGTCGGGATGGGGGGGGAGACCCAGTACTTC. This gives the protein CSASRVGMGGETQYF.

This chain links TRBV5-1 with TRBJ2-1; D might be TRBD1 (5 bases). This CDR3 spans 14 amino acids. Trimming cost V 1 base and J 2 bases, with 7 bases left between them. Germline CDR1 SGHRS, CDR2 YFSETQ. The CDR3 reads CASSLQGPYNEQFF. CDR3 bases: TGCGCCAGCAGCTTGCAGGGTCCCTACAATGAGCAGTTCTTC.

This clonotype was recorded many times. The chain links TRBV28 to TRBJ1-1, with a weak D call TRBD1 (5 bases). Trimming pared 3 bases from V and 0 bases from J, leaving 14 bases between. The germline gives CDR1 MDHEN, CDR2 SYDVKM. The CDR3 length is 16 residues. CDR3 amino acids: CASSFHRSGLNTEAFF. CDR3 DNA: TGTGCCAGCAGTTTTCACAGATCGGGGCTGAACACTGAAGCTTTCTTT. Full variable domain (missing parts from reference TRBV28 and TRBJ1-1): DVKVTQSSRYLVKRTGEKVFLECVQDMDHENMFWYRQDPGLGLRLIYFSYDVKMKEKGDIPEGYSVSREKKERFSLILESASTNQTSMYLCASSFHRSGLNTEAFFGQGTRLTVV.

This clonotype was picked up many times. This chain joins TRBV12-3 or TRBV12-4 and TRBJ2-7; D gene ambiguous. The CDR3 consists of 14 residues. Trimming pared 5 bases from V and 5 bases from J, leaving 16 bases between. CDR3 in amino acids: CASSHRVNGDEQYF. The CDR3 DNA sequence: TGTGCCAGCAGTCACCGGGTTAATGGAGACGAGCAGTACTTC.

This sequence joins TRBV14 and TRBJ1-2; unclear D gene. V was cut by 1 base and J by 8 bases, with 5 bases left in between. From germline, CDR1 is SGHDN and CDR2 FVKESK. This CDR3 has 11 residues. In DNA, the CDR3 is TGTGCCAGCAGCCAAGGGAGCGGCTACACCTTC. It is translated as CASSQGSGYTF.

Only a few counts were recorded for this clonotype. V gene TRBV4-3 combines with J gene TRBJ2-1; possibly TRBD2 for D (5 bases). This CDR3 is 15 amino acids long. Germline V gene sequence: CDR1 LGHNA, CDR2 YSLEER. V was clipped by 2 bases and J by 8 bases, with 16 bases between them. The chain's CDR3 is CASSQSLWAGDEQFF. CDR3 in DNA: TGCGCCAGCAGCCAAAGTCTATGGGCCGGGGATGAGCAGTTCTTC.

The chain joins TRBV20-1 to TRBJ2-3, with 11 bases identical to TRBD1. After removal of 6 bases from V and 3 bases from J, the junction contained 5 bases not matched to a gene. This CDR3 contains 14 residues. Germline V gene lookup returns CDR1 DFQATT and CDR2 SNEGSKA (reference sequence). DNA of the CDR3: TGCAGTGCCATGGACAGGGGGCAAACAGATACGCAGTATTTT. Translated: CSAMDRGQTDTQYF.

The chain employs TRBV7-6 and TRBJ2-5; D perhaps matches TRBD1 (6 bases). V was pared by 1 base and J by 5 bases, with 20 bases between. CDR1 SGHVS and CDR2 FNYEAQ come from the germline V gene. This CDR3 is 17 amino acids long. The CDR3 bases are TGTGCCAGCAGCTTAGGGGGCCAGGGGAGTTTTCTGGAGACCCAGTACTTC. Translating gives CASSLGGQGSFLETQYF.

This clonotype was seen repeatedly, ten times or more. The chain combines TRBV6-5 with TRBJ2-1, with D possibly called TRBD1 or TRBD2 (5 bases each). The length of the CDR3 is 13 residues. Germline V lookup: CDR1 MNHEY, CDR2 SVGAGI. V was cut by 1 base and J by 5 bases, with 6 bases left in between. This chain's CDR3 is CASSYLGDNEQFF. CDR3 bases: TGTGCCAGCAGTTACTTGGGGGACAATGAGCAGTTCTTC.

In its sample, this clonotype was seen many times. DNA for the CDR3: TGTGCCAGCAGTTTCCAGAGCTCTGGAAACACCATATATTTT. Protein product: CASSFQSSGNTIYF. The gene calls are TRBV12-3 or TRBV12-4 and TRBJ1-3, with D unresolved. This CDR3 is 14 amino acids long. Trimming cost V 3 bases and J 0 bases, with 6 bases left between them.

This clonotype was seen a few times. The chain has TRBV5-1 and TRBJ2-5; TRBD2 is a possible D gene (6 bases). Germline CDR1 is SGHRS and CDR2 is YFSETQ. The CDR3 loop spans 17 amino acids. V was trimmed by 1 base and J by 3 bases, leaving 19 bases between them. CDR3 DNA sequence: TGCGCCAGCAGCTTGCATGGTAGCGGATCCCGGAAAGAGACCCAGTACTTC. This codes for CASSLHGSGSRKETQYF.

This CDR3 reads CASSNTGVITGELFF. The CDR3 bases are TGTGCCAGCAGCAATACAGGGGTCATCACCGGGGAGCTGTTTTTT. V usage is TRBV6-2 or TRBV6-3 and J usage is TRBJ2-2; 7 positions match TRBD1. The CDR3 contains 15 residues. Germline V CDR1 and CDR2: MNHEY, SVGEGT. The junction had 8 bases not matched to a gene; V was cut back by 6 bases and J by 4 bases.

This chain's CDR3 is CSASSGGDTQYF. The CDR3 DNA reads as TGCAGTGCTAGTAGCGGGGGAGATACGCAGTATTTT. The V gene is TRBV20-1, the J gene TRBJ2-3; 9 positions match TRBD2. V gave up 3 bases and J gave up 5 bases; unmatched junction bases: 0. CDR3 length equals 12 residues. Germline loops: CDR1 DFQATT, CDR2 SNEGSKA (reference sequence).

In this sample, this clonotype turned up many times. The DNA of the CDR3 is TGTGCCAGCAGCCAAGCAGTGACAGGGCAAGCTTTCTTT. Translating gives CASSQAVTGQAFF. J is TRBJ1-1 and V is TRBV3-1; 7 nucleotides match TRBD1. Per germline, CDR1 LGHDT and CDR2 YNNKEL (reference sequence). The trim removed 1 base at V and 9 bases at J, leaving 5 bases unmatched. The CDR3 is 13 residues long.

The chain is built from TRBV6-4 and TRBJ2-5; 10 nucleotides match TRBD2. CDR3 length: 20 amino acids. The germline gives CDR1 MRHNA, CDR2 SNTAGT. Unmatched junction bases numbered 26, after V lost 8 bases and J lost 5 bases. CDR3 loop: CASRGLASGSRRATYETQYF. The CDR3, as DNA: TGTGCCAGCCGTGGACTGGCTAGCGGGAGTAGGCGGGCGACTTATGAGACCCAGTACTTC.

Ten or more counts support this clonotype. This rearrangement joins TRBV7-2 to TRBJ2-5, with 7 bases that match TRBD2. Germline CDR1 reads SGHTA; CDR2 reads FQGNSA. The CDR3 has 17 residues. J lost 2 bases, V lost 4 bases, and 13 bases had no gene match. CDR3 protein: CASSSLGGSTPQETQYF. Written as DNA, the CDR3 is TGTGCCAGCAGCTCATTGGGGGGGAGCACCCCTCAAGAGACCCAGTACTTC.

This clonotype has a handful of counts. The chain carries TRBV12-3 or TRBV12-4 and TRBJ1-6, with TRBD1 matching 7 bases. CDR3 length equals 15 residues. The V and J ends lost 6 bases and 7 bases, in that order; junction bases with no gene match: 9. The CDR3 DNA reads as TGTGCCAGCAGCCCCGACAGGGCAAGAAATTCACCCCTCCACTTT. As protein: CASSPDRARNSPLHF.

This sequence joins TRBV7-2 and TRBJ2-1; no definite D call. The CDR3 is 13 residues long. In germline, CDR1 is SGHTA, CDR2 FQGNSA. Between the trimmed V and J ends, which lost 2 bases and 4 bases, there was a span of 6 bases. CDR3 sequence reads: CASSLQPYNEQFF. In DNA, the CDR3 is TGTGCCAGCAGCTTACAACCATACAATGAGCAGTTCTTC.

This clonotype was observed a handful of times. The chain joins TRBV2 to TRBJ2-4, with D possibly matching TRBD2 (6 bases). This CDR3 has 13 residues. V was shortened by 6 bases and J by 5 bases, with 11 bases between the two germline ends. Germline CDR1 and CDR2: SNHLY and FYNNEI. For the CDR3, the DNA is TGTGCCAGCAGGGCGGGAATCCAAAACATTCAGTACTTC. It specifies CASRAGIQNIQYF.

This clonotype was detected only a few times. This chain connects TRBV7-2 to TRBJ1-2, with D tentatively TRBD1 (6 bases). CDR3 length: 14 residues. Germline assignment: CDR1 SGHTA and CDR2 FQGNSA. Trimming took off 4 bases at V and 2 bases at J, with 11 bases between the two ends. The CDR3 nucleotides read TGTGCCAGCAGCTCAGGGGCAGGGAACTATGGCTACACCTTC. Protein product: CASSSGAGNYGYTF.

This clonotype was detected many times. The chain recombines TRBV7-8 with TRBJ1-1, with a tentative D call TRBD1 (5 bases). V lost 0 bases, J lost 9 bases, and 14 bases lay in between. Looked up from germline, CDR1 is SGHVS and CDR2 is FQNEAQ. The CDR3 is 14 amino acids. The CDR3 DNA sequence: TGTGCCAGCAGCTTAGCCAGGGAGGGACTTCAAGCTTTCTTT. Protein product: CASSLAREGLQAFF. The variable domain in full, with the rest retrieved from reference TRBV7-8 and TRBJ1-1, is GAGVSQSPRYKVAKRGQDVALRCDPISGHVSLFWYQQALGQGPEFLTYFQNEAQLDKSGLPSDRFFAERPEGSVSTLKIQRTQQEDSAVYLCASSLAREGLQAFFGQGTRLTVV.

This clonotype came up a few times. Here the CDR3 DNA reads TGTGCCAGCAGAGGGGACAGGGAGATTAATGGCTACACCTTC. Its protein is CASRGDREINGYTF. The chain links TRBV2 to TRBJ1-2; 9 positions match TRBD1. Germline assignment: CDR1 SNHLY and CDR2 FYNNEI. V lost 6 bases to trimming and J lost 6 bases; unmatched junction nucleotides: 8. The CDR3 totals 14 residues.

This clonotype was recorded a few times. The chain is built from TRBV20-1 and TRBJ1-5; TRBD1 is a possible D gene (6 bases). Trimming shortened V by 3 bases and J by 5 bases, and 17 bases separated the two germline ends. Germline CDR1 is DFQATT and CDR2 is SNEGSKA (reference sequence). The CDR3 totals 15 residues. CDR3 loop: CSARWGAKFDQPQHF. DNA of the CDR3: TGCAGTGCTAGGTGGGGGGCTAAGTTTGATCAGCCCCAGCATTTT.

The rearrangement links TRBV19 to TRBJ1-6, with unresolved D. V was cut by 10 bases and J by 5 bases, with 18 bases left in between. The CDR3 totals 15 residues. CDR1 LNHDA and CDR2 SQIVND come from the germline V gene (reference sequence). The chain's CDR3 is CATSGGRLDNSPLHF. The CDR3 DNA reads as TGTGCCACCTCAGGCGGGAGACTGGATAATTCACCCCTCCACTTT. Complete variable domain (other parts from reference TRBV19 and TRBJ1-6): DGGITQSPKYLFRKEGQNVTLSCEQNLNHDAMYWYRQDPGQGLRLIYYSQIVNDFQKGDIAEGYSVSREKKESFPLTVTSAQKNPTAFYLCATSGGRLDNSPLHFGNGTRLTVT.

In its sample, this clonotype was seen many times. The CDR3 DNA reads TGCAGCGTTGAAGATCACAAGGGCCACGAGCAGTACTTC. Residues: CSVEDHKGHEQYF. The chain joins TRBV29-1 to TRBJ2-7; unclear D gene. Germline V gene data show CDR1 as SQVTM and CDR2 as ANQGSEA. CDR3 size: 13 residues. The V gene lost 0 bases and the J gene lost 5 bases, with 11 bases spanning the gap.

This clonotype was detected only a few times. The CDR3 protein is CASSLGGTETYEQYF. The CDR3 DNA reads as TGTGCCAGCAGCTTAGGGGGGACAGAGACCTACGAGCAGTACTTC. This rearrangement joins TRBV7-8 to TRBJ2-7; 7 bases match TRBD1. Trimming removed 1 base from V and 2 bases from J; junction bases left unmatched: 5. CDR3 length: 15 residues. Per the germline V gene, CDR1 is SGHVS and CDR2 is FQNEAQ. Full variable domain (outside the CDR3, taken from reference TRBV7-8 and TRBJ2-7): GAGVSQSPRYKVAKRGQDVALRCDPISGHVSLFWYQQALGQGPEFLTYFQNEAQLDKSGLPSDRFFAERPEGSVSTLKIQRTQQEDSAVYLCASSLGGTETYEQYFGPGTRLTVT.

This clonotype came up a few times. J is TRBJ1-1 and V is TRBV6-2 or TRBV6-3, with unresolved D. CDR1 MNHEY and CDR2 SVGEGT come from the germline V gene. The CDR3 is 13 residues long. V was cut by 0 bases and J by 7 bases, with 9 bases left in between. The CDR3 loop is CASSYSLSGEAFF. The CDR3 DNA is TGTGCCAGCAGTTACTCTTTGTCCGGTGAAGCTTTCTTT.

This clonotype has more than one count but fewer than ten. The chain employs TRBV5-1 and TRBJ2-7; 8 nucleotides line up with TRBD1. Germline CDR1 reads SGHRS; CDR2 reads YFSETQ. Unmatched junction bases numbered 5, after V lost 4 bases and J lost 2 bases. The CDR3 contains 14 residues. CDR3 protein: CASSPRQGPYEQYF. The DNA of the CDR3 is TGCGCCAGCAGCCCTCGACAGGGGCCCTACGAGCAGTACTTC.

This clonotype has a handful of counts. The CDR3 sequence is CAWSVLGRGPYNEQFF. The DNA for the CDR3 is TGTGCCTGGAGTGTACTGGGGCGGGGGCCTTACAATGAGCAGTTCTTC. The chain has TRBV30 and TRBJ2-1; possibly TRBD2 for D (7 bases). Germline CDR1 reads GTSNPN; CDR2 reads SVGIG (reference sequence). The germline V and J ends were trimmed by 0 bases and 4 bases, with 16 bases remaining between them. The CDR3 covers 16 residues. Based on the CDR3 plus reference TRBV30 and TRBJ2-1, the full variable domain is SQTIHQWPATLVQPVGSPLSLECTVEGTSNPNLYWYRQAAGRGLQLLFYSVGIGQISSEVPQNLSASRPQDRQFILSSKKLLLSDSGFYLCAWSVLGRGPYNEQFFGPGTRLTVL.

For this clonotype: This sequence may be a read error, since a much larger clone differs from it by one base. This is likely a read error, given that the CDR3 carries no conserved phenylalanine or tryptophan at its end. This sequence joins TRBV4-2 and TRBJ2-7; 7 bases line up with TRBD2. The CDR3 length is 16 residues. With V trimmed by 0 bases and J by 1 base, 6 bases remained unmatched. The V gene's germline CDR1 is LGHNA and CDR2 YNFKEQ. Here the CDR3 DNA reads TGTGCCAGCAGCCAAGATATGCTAGCGGCTTCCTACGAGCAGTACTAC. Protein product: CASSQDMLAASYEQYY.